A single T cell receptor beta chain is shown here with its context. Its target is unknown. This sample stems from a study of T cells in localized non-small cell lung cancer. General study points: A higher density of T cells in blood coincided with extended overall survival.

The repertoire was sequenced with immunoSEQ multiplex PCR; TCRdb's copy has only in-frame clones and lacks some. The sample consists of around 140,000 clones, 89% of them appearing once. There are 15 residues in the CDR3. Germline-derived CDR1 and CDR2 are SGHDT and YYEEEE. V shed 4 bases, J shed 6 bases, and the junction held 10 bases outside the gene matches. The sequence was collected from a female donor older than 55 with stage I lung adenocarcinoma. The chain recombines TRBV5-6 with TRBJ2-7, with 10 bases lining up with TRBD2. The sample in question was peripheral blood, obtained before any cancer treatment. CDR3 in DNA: TGTGCCAGCAGCCCCCCAGCGGGAGGGGTAACCGAGCAGTACTTC. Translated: CASSPPAGGVTEQYF. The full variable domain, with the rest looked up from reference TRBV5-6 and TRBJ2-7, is DAGVTQSPTHLIKTRGQQVTLRCSPKSGHDTVSWYQQALGQGPQFIFQYYEEEERQRGNFPDRFSGHQFPNYSSELNVNALLLGDSALYLCASSPPAGGVTEQYFGPGTRLTVT.